This T cell receptor (beta chain) stems from a study of blood T cells in healthy people across ages. Together with a sample-barcoded 5' primer, a J-beta primer mix was included in a second PCR lasting about 7 to 12 cycles. TCRdb re-derived calls from the 5' RACE reads in MiXCR, one entry per CDR3 protein. The repertoire holds about 730,000 distinct CDR3 sequences, with around 40% as singletons. The J segment lost 4 bases and the V segment lost 6 bases, leaving 10 bases of the junction unmatched. The CDR3 has 16 amino acids. Germline CDR1 MDHEN, CDR2 SYDVKM. Staff drew roughly 10 milliliters of peripheral blood from each donor.

The chain combines TRBV28 with TRBJ1-2; 11 nucleotides match TRBD1. This sequence originates from a woman aged 55-70 years in good health. Specimen: blood. In DNA, the CDR3 is TGTGCCAGCAGCCCATCAGGACAGGGGGCAGGCTATGGCTACACCTTC. Protein product: CASSPSGQGAGYGYTF.